A selection of T cell receptor beta chains follows, all from one sample in a study of T cell responses to AZD1222 COVID-19 vaccine. Clones were sequenced by immunoSEQ multiplex PCR, and TCRdb holds only the in-frame ones, with some missing. Of fewer than 150,000 clones in the sample, about 91% were seen once. Sequenced here: peripheral blood, sampled on day 0 of AZD1222 vaccination. All receptors derive from an adult in good health. CDR3s leave out the opening cysteine and the closing phenylalanine or tryptophan.

j_call v_call cdr3_aa
TRBJ1-1 TRBV27 ASSKDRVTEAF
TRBJ1-2 TRBV24-1 ATSDRPVLEGNGYT
TRBJ1-1 TRBV7-9 ASSWMTPNTEAF
TRBJ2-2 TRBV7-9 ASSLGTRPGELF
TRBJ1-5 TRBV5-8 ASSLAVIPNQPQH
TRBJ2-5 TRBV28 ASSDTVGASGFQETQY
TRBJ1-1 TRBV24-1 ATSDYLGRAF
TRBJ1-2 TRBV10-3 ASRTGAGNYGYT
TRBJ1-4 TRBV19 ASRPGFQNEKLF
TRBJ1-1 TRBV7-9 ASSSTTGINTEAF
TRBJ2-1 TRBV4-2 ASSQQPGLAANEQF
TRBJ1-5 TRBV6-6 ASKGDQPQH
TRBJ2-7 TRBV4-2 ASSPGLAGSYEQY
TRBJ2-1 TRBV5-1 ASSLWASGGGEQF
TRBJ2-1 TRBV2 ASRAGTGHNEQF
TRBJ1-3 TRBV3-1/TRBV3-2 ASSQDSLSGNTIY
TRBJ1-2 TRBV9 ASSVDQDYGYT
TRBJ2-3 TRBV5-4 ASSLGLSGSTDTQY
TRBJ1-1 TRBV7-8 ASSLAHSQLNTEAF
TRBJ2-7 TRBV10-3 AISEDSREQY
TRBJ2-5 TRBV12-3/TRBV12-4 ASSSSSETQY
TRBJ2-7 TRBV12-3/TRBV12-4 ASSLGRLYEQY
TRBJ1-2 TRBV6-5 ASRDDRDNYGYT
TRBJ2-3 TRBV7-9 ASSLDLAADTQY
TRBJ1-1 TRBV27 ASSLSRMKSEAF
TRBJ1-5 TRBV9 ASGRGQGSSQPQH
TRBJ2-2 TRBV19 ASSILRGAYTGELF